The 32 T cell receptor beta chains reported below all come from one sample, sequenced in a study of regulatory T cells in long-lasting Graves disease. Indicated time point: newly diagnosed GD, antithyroid drugs for less than 3 months. PBMCs provided the RNA from which the TCR library was made. Assembly of TCR beta libraries relied on iRepertoire HTBI primers together with Arm-PCR of CDR3 regions. TCRdb recomputed calls from the multiplex PCR reads with MiXCR, one row per CDR3 protein. The sample holds hundreds of thousands of distinct CDR3 sequences, roughly 14% seen once. The same sample was also studied in work on T cells in Graves' hyperthyroidism and ophthalmopathy.

The sample consisted of peripheral blood mononuclear cells (PBMCs), taken at new diagnosis, from a patient treated with antithyroid drugs. These receptor sequences come from a man aged 30-40 years with Graves disease.

V and J are TRBV4-2 and TRBJ2-7; 9 nucleotides match TRBD2. The CDR3 length is 20 residues. Germline V lookup: CDR1 LGHNA, CDR2 YNFKEQ. The J segment lost 1 base and the V segment lost 0 bases, leaving 16 bases of the junction unmatched. CDR3 amino acids: CASSQEGALAGVAWSYEQYF. For the CDR3, the DNA is TGTGCCAGCAGCCAAGAGGGGGCACTAGCGGGTGTCGCTTGGTCCTACGAGCAGTACTTC.

Concerning this clonotype: This probably arose from a read error, given a far larger clone one base away. The rearrangement links TRBV2 to TRBJ2-3, with TRBD2 identical over 9 bases. The CDR3 covers 13 residues. Germline V lookup: CDR1 SNHLY, CDR2 FYNNEI. CDR3 DNA: TGTGTCAGCAGCCCTTGGGGCGGGAGGGCGCAGTATTTT. This encodes CVSSPWGGRAQYF.

The sample holds a few counts of this clonotype. The chain is built from TRBV29-1 and TRBJ2-5; no reliable D call. The CDR3 extends over 12 amino acids. The V gene lost 4 bases and the J gene lost 1 base, with 7 bases spanning the gap. Per germline, CDR1 SQVTM and CDR2 ANQGSEA. The CDR3 loop reads CSVAESQETQYF. The CDR3 DNA sequence: TGCAGCGTTGCTGAGAGCCAAGAGACCCAGTACTTC. Full variable domain (missing parts from reference TRBV29-1 and TRBJ2-5): SAVISQKPSRDICQRGTSLTIQCQVDSQVTMMFWYRQQPGQSLTLIATANQGSEATYESGFVIDKFPISRPNLTFSTLTVSNMSPEDSSIYLCSVAESQETQYFGPGTRLLVL.

This clonotype has at least ten counts. The chain combines TRBV29-1 with TRBJ2-1; maybe TRBD1 (6 bases). CDR1 and CDR2 from the germline V gene are SQVTM and ANQGSEA. This CDR3 comprises 13 residues. V gave up 8 bases and J gave up 6 bases, with 17 bases separating them. The CDR3, as DNA: TGCAGCAGCCAGGGGACACCGGGCAATGAGCAGTTCTTC. It yields the protein CSSQGTPGNEQFF.

This chain joins TRBV20-1 and TRBJ2-1; 9 bases map to TRBD1. The germline V gene encodes CDR1 DFQATT and CDR2 SNEGSKA (reference sequence). The CDR3 has 14 amino acids. With 7 bases clipped from V and 5 bases from J, the junction kept 9 bases outside the gene matches. CDR3 in DNA: TGCAGTGTCTCAGGGAGGACAGGGGACAATGAGCAGTTCTTC. Encoded protein: CSVSGRTGDNEQFF.

This clonotype was observed many times. J is TRBJ2-1 and V is TRBV28, with 11 bases aligning to TRBD2. This CDR3 contains 15 residues. V shed 1 base, J shed 9 bases, and the junction held 5 bases outside the gene matches. Germline assignment: CDR1 MDHEN and CDR2 SYDVKM. The CDR3 coding sequence is TGTGCCAGCAGTTTATTAGCGGGAGGGCCGGGTGAGCAGTTCTTC. This encodes CASSLLAGGPGEQFF.

This clonotype was seen ten or more times. The chain carries TRBV20-1 and TRBJ2-3; 9 nucleotides line up with TRBD2. There are 15 residues in the CDR3. Germline values: CDR1 DFQATT, CDR2 SNEGSKA (reference sequence). Trimming removed 6 bases from V and 6 bases from J; junction bases left unmatched: 13. The chain's CDR3 is CSALVLAGFGDTQYF. CDR3 sequence (DNA): TGCAGTGCCCTTGTTCTAGCGGGGTTCGGGGATACGCAGTATTTT.

Many counts were recorded for this clonotype. The rearrangement links TRBV6-1 to TRBJ2-1; no firm D call. V was clipped by 4 bases and J by 4 bases, with 8 bases between them. CDR1 is MNHNS and CDR2 is SASEGT in the germline V gene. The CDR3 loop spans 13 amino acids. In nucleotides, the CDR3 is TGTGCCAGCAGTGCGCCAGCTTACAATGAGCAGTTCTTC. It is translated as CASSAPAYNEQFF.

The sample holds many counts of this clonotype. The chain recombines TRBV29-1 with TRBJ2-7, with TRBD1 matching 9 bases. CDR3 size: 14 residues. Germline assignment: CDR1 SQVTM and CDR2 ANQGSEA. Losses at the gene ends were 5 bases for V and 9 bases for J; bases not matched to a gene: 14. CDR3: CSVSGQGSTSGQYF. The CDR3 nucleotides read TGCAGCGTTTCGGGACAGGGATCTACGAGCGGGCAGTACTTC.

This clonotype was observed at least ten times. This chain joins TRBV5-1 and TRBJ2-3, with TRBD1 as a possible D gene (6 bases). CDR1 and CDR2 from the germline V gene are SGHRS and YFSETQ. V was clipped by 4 bases and J by 4 bases, with 16 bases between them. The CDR3 sequence is 15 residues long. The CDR3 nucleotides are TGCGCCAGCAGCCGGGACGGGACACTGCCAGATACGCAGTATTTT. Its translation is CASSRDGTLPDTQYF.

The V and J genes are TRBV20-1 and TRBJ2-7; 10 nucleotides agree with TRBD1. The CDR3 consists of 17 residues. The V and J ends lost 4 bases and 2 bases, in that order; junction bases with no gene match: 14. CDR1 is DFQATT, CDR2 SNEGSKA, per germline (reference sequence). The CDR3: CSATAMGQGSNTYEQYF. CDR3 sequence (DNA): TGCAGTGCTACCGCAATGGGACAGGGGTCAAATACCTACGAGCAGTACTTC.

The chain combines TRBV3-1 with TRBJ1-3; no definite D call. Germline CDR1 reads LGHDT; CDR2 reads YNNKEL (reference sequence). V was trimmed by 4 bases and J by 6 bases, leaving 7 bases between them. This CDR3 spans 12 amino acids. The CDR3 spells CASSPYQNTIYF. As DNA, the CDR3 is TGTGCCAGCAGCCCGTACCAAAACACCATATATTTT.

This clonotype was seen repeatedly, ten times or more. The gene calls are TRBV12-3 or TRBV12-4 and TRBJ2-2, with D uncertain. The length of the CDR3 is 15 residues. V lost 3 bases and J lost 5, with 13 bases in between. CDR3 nucleotides: TGTGCCAGCAGTTTCCCCTATACCAAAACCGGGGAGCTGTTTTTT. Its translation: CASSFPYTKTGELFF.

This clonotype was found many times. The rearrangement uses TRBV11-1 and TRBJ2-1; TRBD1 matches at 7 bases. Trimming at V came to 1 base and at J to 4 bases, leaving 10 bases not matched to a gene. From germline, CDR1 is SGHAT and CDR2 FQDESV (reference sequence). CDR3 length: 17 amino acids. The CDR3 DNA sequence: TGTGCCAGCAGCTTAGGGAGAGGGCAGGGGGTATACAATGAGCAGTTCTTC. The encoded protein is CASSLGRGQGVYNEQFF.

This clonotype was detected ten times or more. Here the CDR3 reads CASTSAKGPGETQYF. The CDR3 DNA is TGTGCCAGTACGTCCGCGAAAGGGCCGGGGGAGACCCAGTACTTC. This rearrangement joins TRBV19 to TRBJ2-5; the D gene is possibly TRBD2 (5 bases). From germline, CDR1 is LNHDA and CDR2 SQIVND (reference sequence). CDR3 length equals 15 residues. V gave up 7 bases and J gave up 5 bases, with 20 bases separating them.

The genes are TRBV12-5 and TRBJ2-7; the D call may be TRBD1 or TRBD2 (5 bases each). The CDR3 runs 11 residues. The V gene lost 4 bases and the J gene lost 7 bases, with 8 bases spanning the gap. Per germline, CDR1 LGHNT and CDR2 FRNRAP. In DNA, the CDR3 is TGTGCTAGTGGTTCCGGGACGGAGCAGTACTTC. It yields the protein CASGSGTEQYF.

Ten or more counts support this clonotype. The chain recombines TRBV12-3 or TRBV12-4 with TRBJ1-2, with 7 bases fitting TRBD1. With V trimmed by 6 bases and J by 8 bases, 12 bases remained unmatched. The CDR3 runs to 14 residues. CDR3 DNA sequence: TGTGCCAGCAGCCGGGACAGTTCTTCTATGGGCTACACCTTC. It translates to CASSRDSSSMGYTF.

This clonotype was recorded at least ten times. The V call is TRBV10-3, the J call TRBJ1-1; no clear D gene. Trimming left V 2 bases short and J 5 bases short, with 9 bases between. Germline CDR1 reads ENHRY; CDR2 reads SYGVKD. There are 13 residues in the CDR3. CDR3 DNA sequence: TGTGCCATCAGTGAGAGGGAGTGGACTGAAGCTTTCTTT. It yields the protein CAISEREWTEAFF.

This clonotype was seen many times. The chain combines TRBV5-1 with TRBJ2-7; D possibly corresponds to TRBD1 (5 bases). This CDR3 comprises 13 residues. The V end lost 4 bases, the J end lost 3 bases, and 11 bases lay between the germline ends. CDR1 and CDR2 from the germline V gene are SGHRS and YFSETQ. For the CDR3, the DNA is TGCGCCAGCAGCCCAGACAGTTTCTACGAGCAGTACTTC. As protein: CASSPDSFYEQYF.

This clonotype was picked up a small number of times. A single base is all that separates this from a far larger clone, so a read error is likely. CDR3 region: CASRIQGHPSEQFF. The CDR3, as DNA: TGTGCCAGCAGGATTCAGGGCCATCCCAGTGAGCAGTTCTTC. The chain carries TRBV28 and TRBJ2-5; TRBD1 is a possible D gene (5 bases). Matching the DNA end better, TRBJ2-1 makes the J call doubtful. This CDR3 has 14 residues. Germline V CDR1 and CDR2: MDHEN, SYDVKM.

This clonotype was found a few times. The chain couples TRBV20-1 to TRBJ1-2; no clear D. The V and J ends lost 2 bases and 0 bases respectively, with 19 bases between them. CDR1 DFQATT and CDR2 SNEGSKA come from the germline V gene (reference sequence). The CDR3 contains 17 residues. CDR3 nucleotides: TGCAGTGCTAGACTACGCGGTCCCGGCCATCCTAACTATGGCTACACCTTC. The encoded protein is CSARLRGPGHPNYGYTF.

This clonotype has a handful of counts. The chain couples TRBV20-1 to TRBJ1-2; 11 bases map to TRBD1. CDR3 length: 17 amino acids. The ends lost 4 bases at V and 7 bases at J; junction bases unmatched: 17. Looked up from germline, CDR1 is DFQATT and CDR2 is SNEGSKA (reference sequence). The CDR3: CSAIPVPRQGTGGGYTF. The CDR3 DNA follows: TGCAGTGCTATACCGGTTCCCAGACAGGGGACAGGGGGTGGCTACACCTTC.

This clonotype was seen repeatedly, ten times or more. The chain carries TRBV12-3 or TRBV12-4 and TRBJ1-4, with no clear D. CDR3 length equals 14 residues. The V end lost 4 bases, the J end lost 7 bases, and 13 bases lay between the germline ends. CDR3 amino acids: CASSWPGVGEKLFF. The CDR3 DNA is TGTGCCAGCAGTTGGCCCGGCGTTGGTGAAAAACTGTTTTTT.

There are many counts of this clonotype. This chain links TRBV12-3 or TRBV12-4 with TRBJ2-7; TRBD2 matches at 7 bases. V was clipped by 6 bases and J by 0 bases; unmatched bases: 5. CDR3 length: 14 amino acids. The CDR3 reads CASSSGLSSYEQYF. For the CDR3, the DNA is TGTGCCAGCAGCTCGGGACTATCCTCCTACGAGCAGTACTTC.

Notes on this clonotype: A much larger clone differs by one base, so this may be a read error. V gene TRBV6-1 combines with J gene TRBJ1-5; tentative D call: TRBD1 (5 bases). The V end was cut by 1 base, the J end by 7 bases, with 11 bases between. The germline V gene encodes CDR1 MNHNS and CDR2 SASEGT. This CDR3 has 14 residues. The CDR3 region has the DNA TGTGCCAGCAGTGAAGGCCAGGGCCCCCAGCCCCAGCATTTT. Translating gives CASSEGQGPQPQHF.

In the case of this clonotype: A much more abundant neighbour one base away suggests this may be a read error. This chain links TRBV27 with TRBJ2-1; D call uncertain. This CDR3 has 15 residues. Germline values: CDR1 MNHEY, CDR2 SMNVEV (reference sequence). The CDR3 sequence: CAGSLSSPSYNEQFF. CDR3 bases: TGTGCCGGCAGTTTATCCTCTCCTTCCTACAATGAGCAGTTCTTC.

This clonotype has at least ten counts. The CDR3 region has the DNA TGTGCCAGCAGTCAACAAGGAGTGCCCCAGCATTTT. Amino acids: CASSQQGVPQHF. The chain uses TRBV28 and TRBJ1-5; D remains ambiguous. Germline V gene data show CDR1 as MDHEN and CDR2 as SYDVKM. Trimming pared 5 bases from V and 9 bases from J, leaving 11 bases between. The CDR3 has 12 amino acids.

This clonotype has only a few counts. The CDR3 loop reads CARLDMNYNEQFF. The DNA of the CDR3 is TGTGCCAGATTAGATATGAACTACAATGAGCAGTTCTTC. The gene calls are TRBV2 and TRBJ2-1; no firm D call. The germline V gene encodes CDR1 SNHLY and CDR2 FYNNEI. The CDR3 consists of 13 residues. Trimming stripped 9 bases from V and 3 bases from J, with 12 bases between.

This clonotype was observed a handful of times. The chain couples TRBV10-3 to TRBJ2-7; 11 bases line up with TRBD2. This CDR3 has 19 residues. The germline V gene has CDR1 ENHRY and CDR2 SYGVKD. Germline trimming cut 6 bases from V and 1 base from J; bases unmatched to any gene: 17. For the CDR3, the DNA is TGTGCCATCAGCGAACGGGAACTAGCGGGAGCAAGAAGATCCTACGAGCAGTACTTC. Residues: CAISERELAGARRSYEQYF.

This clonotype was detected only a few times. This chain connects TRBV12-5 to TRBJ2-3; 11 nucleotides align to TRBD2. V was clipped by 6 bases and J by 1 base; unmatched bases: 3. This CDR3 is built from 15 residues. CDR1 is LGHNT and CDR2 is FRNRAP in the germline V gene. The CDR3 loop reads CASGRGLAGTDTQYF. CDR3 coding DNA: TGTGCTAGTGGGCGGGGACTAGCGGGCACAGATACGCAGTATTTT.

This clonotype was observed at least ten times. The chain has TRBV12-3 or TRBV12-4 and TRBJ1-1, with D maybe TRBD1 (5 bases). This CDR3 comprises 14 residues. With 2 bases removed from V and 1 base from J, the gap between germline ends came to 8 bases. Here the CDR3 reads CASSLRGENTEAFF. The CDR3 DNA follows: TGTGCCAGCAGTTTACGGGGGGAGAACACTGAAGCTTTCTTT.

V gene TRBV20-1 combines with J gene TRBJ2-4, with D perhaps matching TRBD1 (5 bases). The V end was cut by 1 base, the J end by 9 bases, with 19 bases between. The CDR3 is 15 amino acids. Germline V gene data show CDR1 as DFQATT and CDR2 as SNEGSKA (reference sequence). The CDR3 protein is CSARGQGSDLSIQYF. CDR3 nucleotides: TGCAGTGCTAGAGGCCAGGGTTCCGACTTAAGCATTCAGTACTTC.